This TCR beta chain stems from a study of early T cells in non-severe SARS-CoV-2 infection. The V segment lost 1 base and the J segment 5 bases; nucleotides outside the gene matches: 3. This CDR3 contains 15 residues. Per the germline V gene, CDR1 is SGHVS and CDR2 is FNYEAQ. TCRdb re-analysed the 5' RACE reads in MiXCR, keeping a single row per CDR3 protein. There are about 98,000 distinct CDR3 sequences in the sample; about an eighth occur only once, and about 5.7% lies in the top ten. The specimen sequenced was whole blood. The chain links TRBV7-6 to TRBJ2-5, with 11 bases matching TRBD2. The TCR comes from an adult who was a healthcare worker with PCR-confirmed SARS-CoV-2 infection or an uninfected control (not recorded which). The CDR3 DNA reads as TGTGCCAGCAGCTTAGGTCCTAGCGGGGGGGAGACCCAGTACTTC. As protein: CASSLGPSGGETQYF.